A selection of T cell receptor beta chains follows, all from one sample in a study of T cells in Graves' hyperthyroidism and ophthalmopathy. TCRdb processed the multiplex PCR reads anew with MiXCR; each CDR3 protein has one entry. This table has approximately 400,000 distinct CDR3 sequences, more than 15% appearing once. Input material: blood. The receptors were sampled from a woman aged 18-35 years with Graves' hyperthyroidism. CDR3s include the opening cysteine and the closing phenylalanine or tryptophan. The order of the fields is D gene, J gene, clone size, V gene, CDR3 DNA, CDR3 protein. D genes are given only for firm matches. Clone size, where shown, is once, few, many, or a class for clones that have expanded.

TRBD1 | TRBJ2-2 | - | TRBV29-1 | TGCAGCGGACAGGGGGTTCGTGGCACCGGGGAGCTGTTTTTT | CSGQGVRGTGELFF
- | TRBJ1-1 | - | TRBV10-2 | TGCGCCAGCAGGGAGGGGCCTCGGGACACTGAAGCTTTCTTT | CASREGPRDTEAFF
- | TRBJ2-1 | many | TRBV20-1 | TGCAGTGCAAACCGGAGGACCTACAATGAGCAGTTCTTC | CSANRRTYNEQFF
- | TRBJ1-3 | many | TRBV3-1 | TGTGCCAGCAGCCTCATACGCAACTCTGGAAACACCATATATTTT | CASSLIRNSGNTIYF
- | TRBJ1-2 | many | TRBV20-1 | TGCAGTGCTAGAGGCCTAGGAACGAGCAGTACTAACTATGGCTACACCTTC | CSARGLGTSSTNYGYTF
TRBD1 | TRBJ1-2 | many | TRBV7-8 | TGTGCCAGCAGCCCCAAGAGGGACAGGGTGTACTATGGCTACACCTTC | CASSPKRDRVYYGYTF
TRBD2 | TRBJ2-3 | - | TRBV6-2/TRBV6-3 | TGTGCCAGCAGTTCCGGGGGGTTGTTCACGCAGTATTTT | CASSSGGLFTQYF
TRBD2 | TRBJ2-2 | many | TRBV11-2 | TGTGCCAGCAGCTCTGGACTAGCGGGGGCCGGGGAGCTGTTTTTT | CASSSGLAGAGELFF
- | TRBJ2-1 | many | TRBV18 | TGTGCCAGCTCGCTACAGGGACTCTACAATGAGCAGTTCTTC | CASSLQGLYNEQFF
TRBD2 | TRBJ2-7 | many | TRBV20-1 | TGCAGTGCTGGACGAATTAGCGGGAGAAGGATCGGAGGGTACGAGCAGTACTTC | CSAGRISGRRIGGYEQYF
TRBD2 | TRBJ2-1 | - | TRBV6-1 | TGTGCCAGCAGAGTGACTAGCGGGGGGGCGACGACCAATGAGCAGTTCTTC | CASRVTSGGATTNEQFF
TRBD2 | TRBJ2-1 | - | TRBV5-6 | TGTGCCAGCAGCTTGGGTGCGGGGGTCATCCTTAATGAGCAGTTCTTC | CASSLGAGVILNEQFF
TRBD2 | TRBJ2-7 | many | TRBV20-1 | TGCAGTGCTTTCCCGGGGACTAGCGGTTCCTACGAGCAGTACTTC | CSAFPGTSGSYEQYF
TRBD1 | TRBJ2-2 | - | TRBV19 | TGTGCCAGTAGTATTGAGGGACAGGGGGCCGGGGAGCTGTTTTTT | CASSIEGQGAGELFF
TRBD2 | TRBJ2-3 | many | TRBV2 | TGTGCCAGCAGTAGACCGGGACTAGCGGGAGGACACACAGATACGCAGTATTTT | CASSRPGLAGGHTDTQYF
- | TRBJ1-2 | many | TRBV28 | TGTGCCAGCAGTCCTCAGCAAGGGTCCTATGGCTACACCTTC | CASSPQQGSYGYTF
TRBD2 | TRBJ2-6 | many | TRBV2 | TGTGCCAGCAGTGTTTCGACTAGCGGGAGGAACTCTGGGGCCAACGTCCTGACTTTC | CASSVSTSGRNSGANVLTF
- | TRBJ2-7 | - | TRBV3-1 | TGTGCCAGCAGCCCGACGGACAAATTCTACGAGCAGTACTTC | CASSPTDKFYEQYF
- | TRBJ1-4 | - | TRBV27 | TGTGCCAGCAGCCGCTGGGCAACTAATGAAAAACTGTTTTTT | CASSRWATNEKLFF
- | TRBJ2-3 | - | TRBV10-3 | TGTGCCATCAGTGAGTCGAGTGCGGGATTAGGCACAGATACGCAGTATTTT | CAISESSAGLGTDTQYF
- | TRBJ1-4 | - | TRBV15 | TGTGCCACCAGCGACCTAGCCTATCCTAATGAAAAACTGTTTTTT | CATSDLAYPNEKLFF
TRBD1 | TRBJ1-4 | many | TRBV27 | TGTGCCAGCAGTTTGGGACAGCATGAAAAACTGTTTTTT | CASSLGQHEKLFF
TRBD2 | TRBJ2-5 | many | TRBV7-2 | TGTGCCAGCAGCGCCCCAAGAATGCGGGGGGGCCATGAGACCCAGTACTTC | CASSAPRMRGGHETQYF
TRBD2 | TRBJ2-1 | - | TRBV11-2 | TGTGCCAGCAGCTCACTAGCGGGAGTGGAGAATGAGCAGTTCTTC | CASSSLAGVENEQFF
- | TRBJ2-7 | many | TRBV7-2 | TGTGCCAGCAGCTTAGATTTAACCGCAGGGCTCTACGAGCAGTACTTC | CASSLDLTAGLYEQYF
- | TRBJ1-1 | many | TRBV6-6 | TGTGCCAGCAGTTACTCGGACAGAGCGAACACTGAAGCTTTCTTT | CASSYSDRANTEAFF
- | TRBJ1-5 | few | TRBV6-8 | TGTGCCAGCAGTTTCCCGGGACACAGTCAGCCCCAGCATTTT | CASSFPGHSQPQHF
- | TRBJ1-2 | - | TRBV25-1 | TGTGCCAGCAGTGAAAGGTACGGAGTGGCCTACACCTTC | CASSERYGVAYTF